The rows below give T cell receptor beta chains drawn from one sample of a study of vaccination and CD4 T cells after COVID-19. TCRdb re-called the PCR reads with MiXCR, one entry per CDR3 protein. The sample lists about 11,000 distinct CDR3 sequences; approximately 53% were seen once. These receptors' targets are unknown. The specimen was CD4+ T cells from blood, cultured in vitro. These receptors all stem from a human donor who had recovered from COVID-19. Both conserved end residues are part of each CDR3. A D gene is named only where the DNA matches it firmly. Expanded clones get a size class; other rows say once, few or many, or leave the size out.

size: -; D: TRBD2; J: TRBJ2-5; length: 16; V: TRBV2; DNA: TGTGCCAGCAGTGTCGGGCTAGCGGGAGTCCAAGAGACCCAGTACTTC; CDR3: CASSVGLAGVQETQYF
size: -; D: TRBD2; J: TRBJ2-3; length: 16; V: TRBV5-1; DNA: TGCGCCAGCAGCCCAAAGACAGCGGGGGGCACAGATACGCAGTATTTT; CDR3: CASSPKTAGGTDTQYF
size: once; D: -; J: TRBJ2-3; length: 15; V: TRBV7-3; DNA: TGTGCCAGCAGCTTAATCCCCACAGGCTCAGATACGCAGTATTTT; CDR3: CASSLIPTGSDTQYF
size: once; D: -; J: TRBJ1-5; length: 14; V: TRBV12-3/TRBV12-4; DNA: TGTGCCAGCAGTTTACGGAATAGCAATCAGCCCCAGCATTTT; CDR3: CASSLRNSNQPQHF
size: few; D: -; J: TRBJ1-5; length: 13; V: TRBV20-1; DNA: TGCAGTGCTAGCGACAGCACTAATCAGCCCCAGCATTTT; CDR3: CSASDSTNQPQHF
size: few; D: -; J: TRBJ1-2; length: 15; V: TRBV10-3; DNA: TGTGCCGCGTGCGGAGCAGAGGGGGGCGGAAATGGCTACACCTTC; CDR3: CAACGAEGGGNGYTF
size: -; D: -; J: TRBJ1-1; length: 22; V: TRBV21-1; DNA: TGTGCCAGCAGCAATAATTCCCCCCCCGATGGGTCTACTGGGGTCCCGAACACTGAAGCTTTCTTT; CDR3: CASSNNSPPDGSTGVPNTEAFF
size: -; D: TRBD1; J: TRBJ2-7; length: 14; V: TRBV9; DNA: TGTGCCAGCAGCCCTCGGACAGGGGGAGGCGAGCAGTACTTC; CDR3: CASSPRTGGGEQYF
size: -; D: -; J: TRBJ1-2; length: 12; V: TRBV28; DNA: TGTGCCACCTCAGACAGAAACTATGGCTACACCTTC; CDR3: CATSDRNYGYTF
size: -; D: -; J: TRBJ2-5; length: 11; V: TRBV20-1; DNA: TGCAGTGCTAGAGAAGGGGAGACCCAGTACTTC; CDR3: CSAREGETQYF
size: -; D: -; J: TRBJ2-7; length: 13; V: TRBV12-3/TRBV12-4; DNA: TGTGCCAGCAGCGGGGCTGAAGCCTACGAGCAGTACTTC; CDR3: CASSGAEAYEQYF
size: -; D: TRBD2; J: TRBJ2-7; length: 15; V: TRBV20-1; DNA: TGCAGTGCTAGAGATGAAAGCGGGGCCACCTACGAGCAGTACTTC; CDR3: CSARDESGATYEQYF
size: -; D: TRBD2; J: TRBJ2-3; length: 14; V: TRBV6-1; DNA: TGTGCCAGCAGTATAGCGGGATACACAGATACGCAGTATTTT; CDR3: CASSIAGYTDTQYF
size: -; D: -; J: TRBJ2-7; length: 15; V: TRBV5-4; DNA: TGTGCCAGCAGCCATGGGACCGCCTCGAGGGGCGAGCAGTACTTC; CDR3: CASSHGTASRGEQYF
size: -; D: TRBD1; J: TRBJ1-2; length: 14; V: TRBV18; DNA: TGTGCCAGCTCACCAAGGACAGGGGGGGATGGCTACACCTTC; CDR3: CASSPRTGGDGYTF
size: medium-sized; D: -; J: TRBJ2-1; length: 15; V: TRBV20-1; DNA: TGCAGTGCTAGGGCCCCGCAGCGCGCCTACAATGAGCAGTTCTTC; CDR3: CSARAPQRAYNEQFF
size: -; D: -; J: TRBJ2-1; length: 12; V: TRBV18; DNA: TGTGCCAGCTCAGAACAGGGCAATGAGCAGTTCTTC; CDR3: CASSEQGNEQFF